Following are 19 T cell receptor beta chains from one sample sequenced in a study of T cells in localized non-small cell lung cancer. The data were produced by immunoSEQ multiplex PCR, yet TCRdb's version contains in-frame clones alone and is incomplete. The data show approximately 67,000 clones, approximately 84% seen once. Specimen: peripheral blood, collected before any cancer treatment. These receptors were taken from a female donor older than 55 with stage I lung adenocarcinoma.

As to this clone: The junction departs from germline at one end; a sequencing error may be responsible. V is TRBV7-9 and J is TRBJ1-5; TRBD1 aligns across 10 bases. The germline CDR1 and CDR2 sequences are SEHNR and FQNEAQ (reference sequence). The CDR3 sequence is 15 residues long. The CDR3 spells CASSLGTGENQPQHF. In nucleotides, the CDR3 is TGTGCCAGCAGTTTAGGGACAGGGGAGAATCAGCCCCAGCATTTT. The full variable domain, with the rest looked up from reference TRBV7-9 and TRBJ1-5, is DTGVSQNPRHKITKRGQNVTFRCDPISEHNRLYWYRQTLGQGPEFLTYFQNEAQLEKSRLLSDRFSAERPKGSFSTLEIQRTEQGDSAMYLCASSLGTGENQPQHFGDGTRLSIL.

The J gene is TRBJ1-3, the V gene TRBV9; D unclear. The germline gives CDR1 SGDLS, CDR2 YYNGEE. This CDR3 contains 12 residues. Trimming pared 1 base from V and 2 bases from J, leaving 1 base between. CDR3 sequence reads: CASSVPGNTIYF. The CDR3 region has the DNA TGTGCCAGCAGCGTACCTGGAAACACCATATATTTT.

CDR3 protein: CASSRFNEQFF. For the CDR3, the DNA is TGTGCCAGCAGTCGATTCAATGAGCAGTTCTTC. The rearrangement links TRBV6-6 to TRBJ2-1; no definite D call. Trimming cost V 5 bases and J 6 bases, with 5 bases left between them. The CDR3 length is 11 residues. Germline CDR1 and CDR2: MNHNY and SVGAGI (reference sequence).

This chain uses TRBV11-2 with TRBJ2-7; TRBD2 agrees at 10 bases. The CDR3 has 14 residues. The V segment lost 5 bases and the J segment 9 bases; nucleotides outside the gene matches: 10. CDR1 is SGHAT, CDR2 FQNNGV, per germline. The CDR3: CASSAGTSVYGQYF. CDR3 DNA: TGTGCCAGCAGCGCCGGGACTAGCGTATATGGGCAGTACTTC. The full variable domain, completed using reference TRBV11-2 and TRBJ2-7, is EAGVAQSPRYKIIEKRQSVAFWCNPISGHATLYWYQQILGQGPKLLIQFQNNGVVDDSQLPKDRFSAERLKGVDSTLKIQPAKLEDSAVYLCASSAGTSVYGQYFGPGTRLTVT.

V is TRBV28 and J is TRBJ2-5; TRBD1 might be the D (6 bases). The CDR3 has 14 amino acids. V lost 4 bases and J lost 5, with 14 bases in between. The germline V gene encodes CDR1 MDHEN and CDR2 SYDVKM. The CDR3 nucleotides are TGTGCCAGCAGTTCCCCACAGGGTAGGGAGACCCAGTACTTC. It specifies CASSSPQGRETQYF.

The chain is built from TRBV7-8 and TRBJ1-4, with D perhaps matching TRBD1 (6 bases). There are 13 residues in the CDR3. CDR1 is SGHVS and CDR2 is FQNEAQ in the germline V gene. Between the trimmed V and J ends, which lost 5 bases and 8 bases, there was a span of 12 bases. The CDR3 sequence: CASSRGPEEKLFF. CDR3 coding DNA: TGTGCCAGCAGCCGGGGGCCAGAGGAAAAACTGTTTTTT. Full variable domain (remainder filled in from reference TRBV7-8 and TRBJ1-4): GAGVSQSPRYKVAKRGQDVALRCDPISGHVSLFWYQQALGQGPEFLTYFQNEAQLDKSGLPSDRFFAERPEGSVSTLKIQRTQQEDSAVYLCASSRGPEEKLFFGSGTQLSVL.

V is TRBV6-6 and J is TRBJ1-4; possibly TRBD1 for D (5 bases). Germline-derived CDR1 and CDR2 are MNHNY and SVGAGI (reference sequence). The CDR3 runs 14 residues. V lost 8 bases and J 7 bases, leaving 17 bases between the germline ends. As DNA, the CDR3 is TGTGCCAGCGCCACGGGGGGATCGGGTGAAAAACTGTTTTTT. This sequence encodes CASATGGSGEKLFF.

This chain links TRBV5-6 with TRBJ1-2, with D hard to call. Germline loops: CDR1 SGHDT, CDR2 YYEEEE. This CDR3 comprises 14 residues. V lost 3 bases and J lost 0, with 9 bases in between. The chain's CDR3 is CASSSWAPNYGYTF. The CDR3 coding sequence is TGTGCCAGCAGCTCCTGGGCCCCTAACTATGGCTACACCTTC.

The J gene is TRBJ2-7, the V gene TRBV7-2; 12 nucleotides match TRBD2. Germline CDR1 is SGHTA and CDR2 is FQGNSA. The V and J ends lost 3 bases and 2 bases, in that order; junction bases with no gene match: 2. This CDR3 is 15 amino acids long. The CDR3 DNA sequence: TGTGCCAGCAGCTTGCTAGCGGGAGGGCCCTACGAGCAGTACTTC. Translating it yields CASSLLAGGPYEQYF.

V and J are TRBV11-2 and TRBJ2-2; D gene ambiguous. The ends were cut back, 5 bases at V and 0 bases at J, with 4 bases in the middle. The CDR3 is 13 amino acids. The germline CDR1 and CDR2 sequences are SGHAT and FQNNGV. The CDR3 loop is CASSQTNTGELFF. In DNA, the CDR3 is TGTGCCAGCAGCCAAACGAACACCGGGGAGCTGTTTTTT.

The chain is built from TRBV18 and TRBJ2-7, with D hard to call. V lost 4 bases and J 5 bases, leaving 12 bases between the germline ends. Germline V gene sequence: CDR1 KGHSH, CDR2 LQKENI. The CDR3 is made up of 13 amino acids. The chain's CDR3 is CASSLLRDNEQYF. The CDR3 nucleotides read TGTGCCAGCTCACTTCTACGCGACAACGAGCAGTACTTC.

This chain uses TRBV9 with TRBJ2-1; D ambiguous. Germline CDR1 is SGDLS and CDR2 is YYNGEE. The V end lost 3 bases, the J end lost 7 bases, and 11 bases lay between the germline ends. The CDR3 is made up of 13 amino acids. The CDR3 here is CASSAPLGNEQFF. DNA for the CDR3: TGTGCCAGCAGCGCCCCGCTAGGAAATGAGCAGTTCTTC.

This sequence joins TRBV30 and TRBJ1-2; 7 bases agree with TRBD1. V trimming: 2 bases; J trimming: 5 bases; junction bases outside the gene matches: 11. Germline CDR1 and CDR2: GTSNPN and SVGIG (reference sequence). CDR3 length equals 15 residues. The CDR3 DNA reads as TGTGCCTGGAGTCTACAACGGACAGGCCTTTATGGCTACACCTTC. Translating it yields CAWSLQRTGLYGYTF.

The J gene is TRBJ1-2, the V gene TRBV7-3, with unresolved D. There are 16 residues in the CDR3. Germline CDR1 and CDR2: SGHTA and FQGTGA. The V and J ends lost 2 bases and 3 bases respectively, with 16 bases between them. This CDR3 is CASSLSPMSTYYGYTF. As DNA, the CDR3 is TGTGCCAGCAGCTTATCCCCGATGTCGACCTACTATGGCTACACCTTC. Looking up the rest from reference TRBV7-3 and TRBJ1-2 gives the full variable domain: GAGVSQTPSNKVTEKGKYVELRCDPISGHTALYWYRQSLGQGPEFLIYFQGTGAADDSGLPNDRFFAVRPEGSVSTLKIQRTERGDSAVYLCASSLSPMSTYYGYTFGSGTRLTVV.

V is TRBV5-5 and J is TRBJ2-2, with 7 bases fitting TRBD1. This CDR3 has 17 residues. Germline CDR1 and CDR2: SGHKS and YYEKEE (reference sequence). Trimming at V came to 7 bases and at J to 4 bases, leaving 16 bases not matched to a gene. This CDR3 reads CASYDYSGTAGTGELFF. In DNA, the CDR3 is TGTGCCAGCTACGACTACTCCGGGACAGCAGGCACCGGGGAGCTGTTTTTT. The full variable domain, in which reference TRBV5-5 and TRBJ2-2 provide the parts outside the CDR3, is DAGVTQSPTHLIKTRGQQVTLRCSPISGHKSVSWYQQVLGQGPQFIFQYYEKEERGRGNFPDRFSARQFPNYSSELNVNALLLGDSALYLCASYDYSGTAGTGELFFGEGSRLTVL.

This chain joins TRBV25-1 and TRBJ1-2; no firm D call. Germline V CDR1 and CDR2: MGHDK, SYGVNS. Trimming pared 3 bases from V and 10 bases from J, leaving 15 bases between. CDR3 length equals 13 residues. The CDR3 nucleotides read TGTGCCAGCAGTGACCCCGGCCCCGCAGTCTACACCTTC. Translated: CASSDPGPAVYTF.

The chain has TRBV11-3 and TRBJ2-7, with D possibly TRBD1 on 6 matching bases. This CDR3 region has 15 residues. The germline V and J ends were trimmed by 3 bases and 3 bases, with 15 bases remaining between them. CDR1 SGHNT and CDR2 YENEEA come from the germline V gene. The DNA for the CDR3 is TGTGCCAGCAGCTTGACGGGACAAAAAAACTACGAGCAGTACTTC. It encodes CASSLTGQKNYEQYF. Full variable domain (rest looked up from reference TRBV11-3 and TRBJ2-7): EAGVVQSPRYKIIEKKQPVAFWCNPISGHNTLYWYLQNLGQGPELLIRYENEEAVDDSQLPKDRFSAERLKGVDSTLKIQPAELGDSAVYLCASSLTGQKNYEQYFGPGTRLTVT.

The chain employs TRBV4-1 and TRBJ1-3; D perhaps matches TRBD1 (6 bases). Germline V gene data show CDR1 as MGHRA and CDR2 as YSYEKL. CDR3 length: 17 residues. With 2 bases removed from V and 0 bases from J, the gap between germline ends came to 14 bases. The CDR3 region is CASSQTRDRSSGNTIYF. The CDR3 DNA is TGCGCCAGCAGCCAAACCCGAGACAGGTCCTCTGGAAACACCATATATTTT.

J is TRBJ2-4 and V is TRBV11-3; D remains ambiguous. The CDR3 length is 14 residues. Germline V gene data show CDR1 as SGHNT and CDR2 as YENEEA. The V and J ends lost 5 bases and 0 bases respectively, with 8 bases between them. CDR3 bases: TGTGCCAGCAGCAACAACATAGCCAAAAACATTCAGTACTTC. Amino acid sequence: CASSNNIAKNIQYF.